This T cell receptor (beta chain) was documented in a study of metastatic and nonmetastatic thyroid tumors. The V gene end was trimmed by 7 bases and the J gene end by 2 bases; junction bases not matched to a gene: 10. The CDR3 has 16 amino acids. The germline V gene has CDR1 SNHLY and CDR2 FYNNEI. TCRdb reprocessed the PCR reads using MiXCR. The sample lists under 55,000 clones; approximately 17% were seen once. Ahead of thyroid surgery, no patient had received treatment of any kind. The receptor was derived from a female donor with papillary thyroid cancer or a benign thyroid nodule (not recorded which). Some clones in this sample may be carry-over from other donors' samples. V usage is TRBV2 and J usage is TRBJ1-1; 10 bases align to TRBD1. Sample: blood. The CDR3 sequence is CASNRNRQGANTEAFF. The CDR3, as DNA: TGTGCCAGCAATCGTAACAGACAGGGGGCAAACACTGAAGCTTTCTTT.